This is a list of T cell receptor beta chains from one sample in a study of blood T cell repertoires in COVID-19. Data came from immunoSEQ multiplex PCR; TCRdb stores just in-frame clones and leaves some out. Among more than 45,000 clones listed, around nine tenths were seen once. Input material: peripheral blood. The receptor source for this set is a human donor with active COVID-19. The donor label of this sample is uncertain. CDR3s include the opening cysteine and the closing phenylalanine or tryptophan. The D gene is left open where the match is weak. Clone size is shown for a subset of rows, as once, few, many or a class of expanded clone.

d_call	cdr3_length	v_call	clone_size	j_call	cdr3_nt	cdr3_aa
.	14	TRBV5-4	.	TRBJ1-4	TGTGCCAGCAGTCTGGGGCTTTCGGGTGAAAAACTGTTTTTT	CASSLGLSGEKLFF
.	15	TRBV5-1	.	TRBJ2-1	TGCGCCAGCAGCTTAGGGTCCAGGGCCTACAATGAGCAGTTCTTC	CASSLGSRAYNEQFF
.	14	TRBV6-5	.	TRBJ2-7	TGTGCCAGCAGTTACGGCCAGGGGTCCTACGAGCAGTACTTC	CASSYGQGSYEQYF
.	9	TRBV28	.	TRBJ2-5	TGTGCCACCAAAGAGACCCAGTACTTC	CATKETQYF
.	16	TRBV4-1	.	TRBJ2-5	TGCGCCAGCAGCCAAGATAAGGTAGCAGGGCAAGAGACCCAGTACTTC	CASSQDKVAGQETQYF
.	13	TRBV28	once	TRBJ2-2	TGTGCCAGCAGTTCGAGAGGCACCGGGGAGCTGTTTTTT	CASSSRGTGELFF
.	13	TRBV30	.	TRBJ2-3	TGTGCCTGGAGTAGACTTACCACAGATACGCAGTATTTT	CAWSRLTTDTQYF
.	14	TRBV11-3	.	TRBJ1-1	TGTGCCAGCAGCTCTCGATCCAGGGGCGCTGAAGCTTTCTTT	CASSSRSRGAEAFF
TRBD1	16	TRBV9	.	TRBJ2-5	TGTGCCAGCAGCCCAGGCCGGACAGGGGGAGGTGAGACCCAGTACTTC	CASSPGRTGGGETQYF
TRBD1	16	TRBV9	.	TRBJ2-3	TGTGCCAGCAGCCCCCATAGGACAGGGGACGCAGATACGCAGTATTTT	CASSPHRTGDADTQYF
.	15	TRBV6-1	few	TRBJ1-2	TGTGCCAGCAGTGAATGGCACAGAGCTAACTATGGCTACACCTTC	CASSEWHRANYGYTF
TRBD2	14	TRBV5-4	.	TRBJ2-7	TGTGCCAGCAGCTCGCCGACTAGCGGGATCGTGCAGTACTTC	CASSSPTSGIVQYF
.	13	TRBV7-8	few	TRBJ2-7	TGTGCCAGCAGCTCCCTGGGCAGCTACGAGCAGTACTTC	CASSSLGSYEQYF
TRBD1	13	TRBV11-2	.	TRBJ2-7	TGTGCCAGCCAACCGGGACAGACCTACGAGCAGTACTTC	CASQPGQTYEQYF
TRBD1	15	TRBV11-3	once	TRBJ1-3	TGTGCCAGCAGCTTGACAGGGGGCTCTGGAAACACCATATATTTT	CASSLTGGSGNTIYF
.	15	TRBV7-3	.	TRBJ2-7	TGTGCCAGCAGCTTAACTGGGGGGACTTCCTACGAGCAGTACTTC	CASSLTGGTSYEQYF
TRBD1	16	TRBV10-1	few	TRBJ1-5	TGCGCCAGCAGGTCTGACAGGGAAAGGGGAACTCAGCCCCAGCATTTT	CASRSDRERGTQPQHF
TRBD1	15	TRBV5-1	.	TRBJ1-1	TGCGCCAGCAGCTTGGAAACAGGGGGCAGGGCTGAAGCTTTCTTT	CASSLETGGRAEAFF
.	13	TRBV12-3/TRBV12-4	.	TRBJ2-7	TGTGCCAGCGGAGGTACACCACCCTACGAGCAGTACTTC	CASGGTPPYEQYF
TRBD2	19	TRBV3-1/TRBV3-2	.	TRBJ2-7	TGTGCCAGCAGCCAAGTATTCGCCCCCCTAGCGGACCTAATGTACGAGCAGTACTTC	CASSQVFAPLADLMYEQYF
.	10	TRBV2	.	TRBJ2-1	TGTGCCAGCAGTGACGGTGAGCAGTTCTTC	CASSDGEQFF
.	13	TRBV5-1	once	TRBJ2-7	TGCGCCAGCAGCTTGGTTTTCAGCTACGAGCAGTACTTC	CASSLVFSYEQYF
TRBD1	16	TRBV7-8	.	TRBJ1-2	TGTGCCAGCAGCTCGTCCCGGGCGACAGGGAATCGGGGCTACACCTTC	CASSSSRATGNRGYTF
TRBD1	16	TRBV7-3	.	TRBJ2-1	TGTGCCAGCAGCTCGACAGGGACAGGGAAAGGGAATGAGCAGTTCTTC	CASSSTGTGKGNEQFF
TRBD2	15	TRBV5-6	.	TRBJ2-1	TGTGCCAGCAGCCCCGGGACTAGCGTTCTCAATGAGCAGTTCTTC	CASSPGTSVLNEQFF
TRBD1	15	TRBV11-2	.	TRBJ2-1	TGTGCCAGCAGCTTAAATCCCGGACAGGACAATGAGCAGTTCTTC	CASSLNPGQDNEQFF
TRBD1	19	TRBV5-1	.	TRBJ1-3	TGCGCCAGCAGCCCAGGGGACAGGGGGCGATCGTCCTCTGGAAACACCATATATTTT	CASSPGDRGRSSSGNTIYF
TRBD2	14	TRBV27	.	TRBJ2-1	TGTGCCAGCAGTTCACCCCTTAGTGGGAGGGTACAGTTCTTC	CASSSPLSGRVQFF
TRBD1	14	TRBV18	.	TRBJ2-5	TGTGCCAGCTCACCTCCCACAGGGGTAGAGACCCAGTACTTC	CASSPPTGVETQYF
.	17	TRBV7-9	.	TRBJ1-6	TGTGCCAGCAGCTTAACCGCCAGGCTAATCCATAATTCACCCCTCCACTTT	CASSLTARLIHNSPLHF
TRBD1	14	TRBV6-6	.	TRBJ1-2	TGTGCCAGCACCCAATTCTCAGGGGGCTATGGCTACACCTTC	CASTQFSGGYGYTF
.	14	TRBV6-5	.	TRBJ2-7	TGTGCCAGCAGTTCCCCCCTAACAGGGACCGAGCAGTACTTC	CASSSPLTGTEQYF
.	16	TRBV9	.	TRBJ2-2	TGTGCCAGCAGCGGGCCTACACGGGGTATCACCGGGGAGCTGTTTTTT	CASSGPTRGITGELFF
TRBD2	15	TRBV14	.	TRBJ2-7	TGTGCCAGCAGCCGGCTGACTAGCGGGAAGTACGAGCAGTACTTC	CASSRLTSGKYEQYF
TRBD1	16	TRBV9	.	TRBJ2-2	TGTGCCAGCAGCGCCCCCGGGACAGGAAACACCGGGGAGCTGTTTTTT	CASSAPGTGNTGELFF
.	13	TRBV2	.	TRBJ2-7	TGTGCCAGCAGTGACAGGGTTGTGAGCGAGCAGTACTTC	CASSDRVVSEQYF
TRBD1	17	TRBV7-9	.	TRBJ2-3	TGTGCCAGCAGCTACCGGGACAGGCCCTTGATGGGAGATACGCAGTATTTT	CASSYRDRPLMGDTQYF
TRBD1	14	TRBV5-1	.	TRBJ1-1	TGCGCCAGCAGCCCCGACAGGGCTGACACTGAAGCTTTCTTT	CASSPDRADTEAFF
TRBD2	16	TRBV28	.	TRBJ2-1	TGTGCCAGCAGTCCCACTAGCGCAAGCTCCTACAATGAGCAGTTCTTC	CASSPTSASSYNEQFF
TRBD1	16	TRBV24-1	.	TRBJ1-4	TGTGCCACCAGTGATGCAACAGGGGGTACGACTGAAAAACTGTTTTTT	CATSDATGGTTEKLFF
.	15	TRBV5-1	.	TRBJ1-4	TGCGCCAGCAGCTTTCAAGGGGCTAGTTCAGAAAAACTGTTTTTT	CASSFQGASSEKLFF
.	14	TRBV11-2	.	TRBJ2-6	TGTGCCAGCAGCTTCAGTTACGGGGCCAACGTCCTGACTTTC	CASSFSYGANVLTF
TRBD1	13	TRBV9	.	TRBJ2-7	TGTGCCAGCAGCCGGACAGGGGCCGGGGAGCAGTACTTC	CASSRTGAGEQYF
TRBD1	15	TRBV5-1	.	TRBJ1-4	TGCGCCAGCAGCAAGACAGGGTTAAAGTCTGAAAAACTGTTTTTT	CASSKTGLKSEKLFF
.	15	TRBV19	.	TRBJ1-6	TGTGCCAGTCCTCGGGAAATCTCCTATAATTCACCCCTCCACTTT	CASPREISYNSPLHF
.	15	TRBV9	.	TRBJ2-1	TGTGCCAGCAGCGTCAACTACCTGACTGGTAATGAGCAGTTCTTC	CASSVNYLTGNEQFF
.	14	TRBV5-4	.	TRBJ2-7	TGTGCCAGCAGCTTTGAGACTAGAGACTACGAGCAGTACTTC	CASSFETRDYEQYF
.	14	TRBV7-8	.	TRBJ1-2	TGTGCCAGCAGCTTCGGGGGGGCGAACTATGGCTACACCTTC	CASSFGGANYGYTF
.	14	TRBV15	.	TRBJ1-5	TGTGCCACCGGGATGGCAGCGGATCCTCGTCCCCAGCATTTT	CATGMAADPRPQHF
TRBD2	16	TRBV6-5	.	TRBJ2-3	TGTGCCAGCAGTTCCCTTAGCGGGAGAACGACAGATACGCAGTATTTT	CASSSLSGRTTDTQYF
.	17	TRBV19	.	TRBJ1-2	TGTGCCAGTAGTTCCTCCCGGACACATCTAAAGGGGTATGGCTACACCTTC	CASSSSRTHLKGYGYTF
.	14	TRBV10-3	.	TRBJ2-2	TGTGCCATCAGAATAACTTCGAACACCGGGGAGCTGTTTTTT	CAIRITSNTGELFF
.	17	TRBV3-1/TRBV3-2	.	TRBJ1-1	TGTGCCAGCAGCCAAGATCGTACGGGGAGGGGGAACACTGAAGCTTTCTTT	CASSQDRTGRGNTEAFF